The 32 T cell receptor beta chains given below trace back to one sample, sequenced in a study of T cells in Graves' hyperthyroidism and ophthalmopathy. Researchers amplified the TCR beta CDR3 regions from RNA transcripts. TCR CDR3 regions were first amplified by RT-PCR with HTBI primers. TCRdb processed the multiplex PCR reads anew with MiXCR; each CDR3 protein has one entry. The sample holds under 400,000 distinct CDR3 sequences, 15% to 20% seen once. Material: blood. The receptor source for this set is a woman between 45 and 60 years old with Graves' hyperthyroidism.

There are many counts of this clonotype. The genes are TRBV6-1 and TRBJ2-1; the match to TRBD1 covers 7 bases. Germline CDR1 is MNHNS and CDR2 is SASEGT. The CDR3 loop spans 13 amino acids. J lost 5 bases, V lost 5 bases, and 3 bases had no gene match. The CDR3, as DNA: TGTGCCAGCAGTCTCCAGGGGGACAATGAGCAGTTCTTC. Its protein is CASSLQGDNEQFF.

This clonotype was seen repeatedly, ten times or more. The V and J genes are TRBV12-3 or TRBV12-4 and TRBJ1-1; no reliable D call. The CDR3 length is 13 residues. Trimming took off 3 bases at V and 4 bases at J, with 9 bases between the two ends. CDR3 sequence: CASSLGSGTEAFF. The CDR3 DNA reads TGTGCCAGCAGTTTGGGGTCGGGCACTGAAGCTTTCTTT.

The chain couples TRBV2 to TRBJ2-2, with unresolved D. Germline loops: CDR1 SNHLY, CDR2 FYNNEI. The germline V and J ends were trimmed by 9 bases and 4 bases, with 9 bases remaining between them. The CDR3 contains 12 residues. Written as DNA, the CDR3 is TGTGCCAGTCGGACGGCCACCGGGGAGCTGTTTTTT. Residues: CASRTATGELFF. The entire variable domain, with the rest obtained from reference TRBV2 and TRBJ2-2, is as follows: EPEVTQTPSHQVTQMGQEVILRCVPISNHLYFYWYRQILGQKVEFLVSFYNNEISEKSEIFDDQFSVERPDGSNFTLKIRSTKLEDSAMYFCASRTATGELFFGEGSRLTVL.

This clonotype came up many times. The gene calls are TRBV6-2 or TRBV6-3 and TRBJ2-3; a weak D match, TRBD1 (6 bases). The germline V gene encodes CDR1 MNHEY and CDR2 SVGEGT. The V end was cut by 4 bases, the J end by 3 bases, with 17 bases between. The length of the CDR3 is 16 residues. CDR3 protein: CASSSRWTERTDTQYF. CDR3 nucleotides: TGTGCCAGCAGTTCTAGATGGACAGAACGGACAGATACGCAGTATTTT.

The rearrangement joins TRBV5-5 to TRBJ2-6, with D possibly called TRBD1 or TRBD2 (5 bases each). V lost 3 bases and J 3 bases, leaving 16 bases between the germline ends. Germline CDR1 is SGHKS and CDR2 is YYEKEE (reference sequence). The CDR3 sequence is 17 residues long. CDR3 residues: CASSSRDGVFGANVLTF. CDR3 coding DNA: TGTGCCAGCAGCTCCCGGGACGGCGTCTTTGGGGCCAACGTCCTGACTTTC.

The chain joins TRBV5-1 to TRBJ2-7, with D perhaps matching TRBD1 or TRBD2 (5 bases each). This CDR3 comprises 14 residues. V lost 4 bases to trimming and J lost 4 bases, with 15 bases between them. Germline CDR1 is SGHRS and CDR2 is YFSETQ. CDR3 bases: TGCGCCAGCAGCCCCACTAGGACAATATACGAGCAGTACTTC. This translates into CASSPTRTIYEQYF. Looking up the rest from reference TRBV5-1 and TRBJ2-7 gives the full variable domain: KAGVTQTPRYLIKTRGQQVTLSCSPISGHRSVSWYQQTPGQGLQFLFEYFSETQRNKGNFPGRFSGRQFSNSRSEMNVSTLELGDSALYLCASSPTRTIYEQYFGPGTRLTVT.

The chain carries TRBV11-2 and TRBJ2-2; 9 bases agree with TRBD2. The CDR3 runs to 18 residues. Per germline, CDR1 SGHAT and CDR2 FQNNGV. V lost 0 bases, J lost 2 bases, and 7 bases stayed unmatched. The CDR3 region is CASSLDLSSGDNTGELFF. The CDR3 bases are TGTGCCAGCAGCTTAGATCTGTCTAGCGGGGACAACACCGGGGAGCTGTTTTTT.

This clonotype was recorded at least ten times. In nucleotides, the CDR3 is TGTGCCAGCAGCTTAGGGCAGGGGGCCCTAACCCGCACAGATACGCAGTATTTT. Its protein product is CASSLGQGALTRTDTQYF. V gene TRBV11-2 combines with J gene TRBJ2-3; 8 bases align to TRBD1. V lost 1 base, J lost 1 base, and 10 bases stayed unmatched. Germline V gene data show CDR1 as SGHAT and CDR2 as FQNNGV. The CDR3 runs 18 residues.

The rearrangement joins TRBV12-3 or TRBV12-4 to TRBJ2-3; 7 nucleotides agree with TRBD2. CDR3 length equals 16 residues. The trim removed 2 bases at V and 3 bases at J, leaving 8 bases unmatched. CDR3 sequence (DNA): TGTGCCAGCAGTTTATTGTTGGGCGGGAGAACAGATACGCAGTATTTT. Amino acid sequence: CASSLLLGGRTDTQYF.

The table lists this clonotype with a few counts. The CDR3: CASSLWGNEQFF. The CDR3, as DNA: TGTGCCAGCAGTTTATGGGGCAATGAGCAGTTCTTC. The chain is built from TRBV12-3 or TRBV12-4 and TRBJ2-1; D not resolved. V was clipped by 2 bases and J by 6 bases, with 5 bases between them. This CDR3 has 12 amino acids.

Ten or more counts support this clonotype. The chain is built from TRBV19 and TRBJ1-1; 8 bases align to TRBD1. The CDR3 is 14 amino acids. Germline-derived CDR1 and CDR2 are LNHDA and SQIVND (reference sequence). V lost 5 bases to trimming and J lost 4 bases; unmatched junction nucleotides: 6. In DNA, the CDR3 is TGTGCCAGTAGTGTGACAGGGGATGGCACTGAAGCTTTCTTT. It codes for CASSVTGDGTEAFF. Combining the CDR3 with reference TRBV19 and TRBJ1-1 gives the whole variable domain DGGITQSPKYLFRKEGQNVTLSCEQNLNHDAMYWYRQDPGQGLRLIYYSQIVNDFQKGDIAEGYSVSREKKESFPLTVTSAQKNPTAFYLCASSVTGDGTEAFFGQGTRLTVV.

V is TRBV10-3 and J is TRBJ1-1; D possibly corresponds to TRBD1 (6 bases). Germline loops: CDR1 ENHRY, CDR2 SYGVKD. The V end lost 4 bases, the J end lost 4 bases, and 7 bases lay between the germline ends. There are 12 residues in the CDR3. The CDR3 sequence: CAISVGGTEAFF. CDR3 in DNA: TGTGCCATCAGTGTAGGGGGCACTGAAGCTTTCTTT.

J is TRBJ2-7 and V is TRBV20-1; 7 bases are a match to TRBD2. Losses at the gene ends were 6 bases for V and 0 bases for J; bases not matched to a gene: 11. This CDR3 is built from 15 residues. Germline CDR1 reads DFQATT; CDR2 reads SNEGSKA (reference sequence). The CDR3 protein is CSAPSASGSSYEQYF. CDR3 DNA: TGCAGTGCCCCCTCCGCTAGCGGCAGCTCCTACGAGCAGTACTTC.

This chain links TRBV10-3 with TRBJ1-1; 7 nucleotides line up with TRBD1. V was clipped by 2 bases and J by 1 base; unmatched bases: 1. Germline CDR1 reads ENHRY; CDR2 reads SYGVKD. The CDR3 is 14 residues long. The CDR3 DNA reads as TGTGCCATCAGTGAGGGGACAGAGAACACTGAAGCTTTCTTT. It yields the protein CAISEGTENTEAFF.

This clonotype was recorded many times. The chain uses TRBV27 and TRBJ1-2; 8 bases are shared with TRBD1. There are 14 residues in the CDR3. The trim removed 4 bases at V and 3 bases at J, leaving 4 bases unmatched. In germline, CDR1 is MNHEY, CDR2 SMNVEV (reference sequence). The DNA for the CDR3 is TGTGCCAGCAGTTCCCCGACAGGGGACTATGGCTACACCTTC. Amino acid sequence: CASSSPTGDYGYTF.

This sequence joins TRBV19 and TRBJ1-5, with D tentatively TRBD1 (5 bases). The V end was cut by 10 bases, the J end by 4 bases, with 14 bases between. The CDR3 loop spans 13 amino acids. Germline CDR1 and CDR2: LNHDA and SQIVND (reference sequence). CDR3 DNA: TGTGCCACCAAATCGGGGGAGAATCAGCCCCAGCATTTT. This encodes CATKSGENQPQHF.

This chain links TRBV6-1 with TRBJ2-3; D is unresolved. Trimming stripped 5 bases from V and 0 bases from J, with 12 bases between. The CDR3 is made up of 15 amino acids. Germline V CDR1 and CDR2: MNHNS, SASEGT. The CDR3 region is CASSLDPASTDTQYF. CDR3 DNA sequence: TGTGCCAGCAGTCTAGACCCGGCTAGCACAGATACGCAGTATTTT.

The chain joins TRBV9 to TRBJ2-3; 9 bases align to TRBD1. Germline V lookup: CDR1 SGDLS, CDR2 YYNGEE. Losses at the gene ends were 0 bases for V and 4 bases for J; bases not matched to a gene: 9. The CDR3 length is 17 residues. The CDR3 sequence: CASSVDLWTGEADTQYF. The CDR3 nucleotides are TGTGCCAGCAGCGTAGATCTTTGGACAGGGGAGGCAGATACGCAGTATTTT.

V is TRBV29-1 and J is TRBJ2-5; a weak D match, TRBD2 (6 bases). Germline assignment: CDR1 SQVTM and CDR2 ANQGSEA. The CDR3 sequence is 12 residues long. The V end was cut by 5 bases, the J end by 7 bases, with 14 bases between. The DNA for the CDR3 is TGCAGCGTTTGGGGGGAGAGTGGGACCCAGTACTTC. Protein sequence: CSVWGESGTQYF.

The V gene is TRBV9, the J gene TRBJ1-1, with a possible D match to TRBD1 (5 bases). The CDR3 consists of 14 residues. Trimming shortened V by 0 bases and J by 5 bases, and 11 bases separated the two germline ends. Germline V lookup: CDR1 SGDLS, CDR2 YYNGEE. The CDR3 protein is CASSVEGAETEAFF. The CDR3 region has the DNA TGTGCCAGCAGCGTAGAAGGGGCGGAGACTGAAGCTTTCTTT.

This clonotype was seen ten or more times. The V and J genes are TRBV20-1 and TRBJ1-2, with a weak D call TRBD1 (5 bases). The V gene's germline CDR1 is DFQATT and CDR2 SNEGSKA (reference sequence). V shed 6 bases and J shed 8 bases, with 19 bases lying between them. CDR3 length: 13 residues. CDR3 amino acids: CSAHRGGERGYTF. The CDR3, as DNA: TGCAGTGCCCATCGGGGGGGAGAGAGGGGCTACACCTTC.

This clonotype was detected many times. The chain employs TRBV5-1 and TRBJ2-1; D gene ambiguous. V lost 0 bases and J 5 bases, leaving 15 bases between the germline ends. The CDR3 has 16 amino acids. Germline-derived CDR1 and CDR2 are SGHRS and YFSETQ. In DNA, the CDR3 is TGCGCCAGCAGCTTGGCTTTAGGAAAAGTCGACAATGAGCAGTTCTTC. Translated: CASSLALGKVDNEQFF.

This clonotype was counted many times. V usage is TRBV3-1 and J usage is TRBJ2-2; possibly TRBD2 for D (5 bases). V lost 4 bases to trimming and J lost 4 bases, with 7 bases between them. There are 13 residues in the CDR3. The germline V gene encodes CDR1 LGHDT and CDR2 YNNKEL (reference sequence). This CDR3 is CASSPDSTGELFF. In DNA form, the CDR3 reads TGTGCCAGCAGCCCGGACTCCACCGGGGAGCTGTTTTTT.

This clonotype appeared a few times. The rearrangement joins TRBV15 to TRBJ1-2; D is unresolved. Germline assignment: CDR1 LNHNV and CDR2 YYDKDF (reference sequence). Trimming shortened V by 4 bases and J by 4 bases, and 10 bases separated the two germline ends. This CDR3 spans 13 amino acids. CDR3 DNA sequence: TGTGCCACCAGCATTCGGGTCTCCTATGGCTACACCTTC. Protein sequence: CATSIRVSYGYTF.

This chain connects TRBV7-2 to TRBJ2-1; D gene unclear. Germline V gene sequence: CDR1 SGHTA, CDR2 FQGNSA. This CDR3 has 12 residues. V lost 7 bases to trimming and J lost 3 bases, with 7 bases between them. CDR3 DNA: TGTGCCAGCACCGGGCTCTACAATGAGCAGTTCTTC. Encoded protein: CASTGLYNEQFF.

This clonotype was seen more than once but under ten times. The chain links TRBV6-1 to TRBJ1-2, with unresolved D. Germline-derived CDR1 and CDR2 are MNHNS and SASEGT. V was clipped by 5 bases and J by 4 bases, with 11 bases between them. The CDR3 covers 13 residues. The CDR3 sequence is CASSNREVYGYTF. CDR3 in DNA: TGTGCCAGCAGTAACCGGGAGGTCTATGGCTACACCTTC.

The chain has TRBV28 and TRBJ2-7; 15 nucleotides match TRBD2. The CDR3 is 16 amino acids. V dropped 5 bases and J dropped 4; count of bases not matched to a gene: 6. The germline V gene has CDR1 MDHEN and CDR2 SYDVKM. The CDR3 spells CASSAGLAGGPYEQYF. CDR3 sequence (DNA): TGTGCCAGCAGTGCCGGACTAGCGGGGGGGCCGTACGAGCAGTACTTC.

The rearrangement links TRBV2 to TRBJ2-3; 11 bases fit TRBD1. This CDR3 has 13 amino acids. Germline assignment: CDR1 SNHLY and CDR2 FYNNEI. The trim removed 10 bases at V and 3 bases at J, leaving 3 bases unmatched. The CDR3 spells CATGQGATDTQYF. The CDR3 DNA reads as TGTGCCACCGGACAGGGGGCAACAGATACGCAGTATTTT.

The chain couples TRBV5-1 to TRBJ2-1, with D perhaps given as TRBD1 or TRBD2 (5 bases each). The germline CDR1 and CDR2 sequences are SGHRS and YFSETQ. The CDR3 has 15 residues. V was clipped by 0 bases and J by 3 bases, with 10 bases between them. The CDR3 loop reads CASSLGGSYYNEQFF. CDR3 DNA: TGCGCCAGCAGCTTGGGGGGGTCCTACTACAATGAGCAGTTCTTC.

The V gene is TRBV5-1, the J gene TRBJ2-2; a possible D gene is TRBD2 (5 bases). Germline-derived CDR1 and CDR2 are SGHRS and YFSETQ. The V and J ends lost 1 base and 5 bases respectively, with 15 bases between them. The CDR3 totals 16 residues. CDR3 DNA sequence: TGCGCCAGCAGCTTGTCGTGGGGAACGGGGACCGGGGAGCTGTTTTTT. Encoded protein: CASSLSWGTGTGELFF.

The chain uses TRBV29-1 and TRBJ1-1; TRBD1 might be the D (5 bases). V shed 4 bases and J shed 1 base, with 13 bases lying between them. Germline V gives CDR1 SQVTM, CDR2 ANQGSEA. The CDR3 has 14 residues. The CDR3 loop is CSVARDPGNTEAFF. Written as DNA, the CDR3 is TGCAGCGTTGCACGGGACCCCGGGAACACTGAAGCTTTCTTT.

This clonotype was picked up a small number of times. The chain employs TRBV19 and TRBJ2-1; maybe TRBD2 (6 bases). Germline V gene lookup returns CDR1 LNHDA and CDR2 SQIVND (reference sequence). V was trimmed by 8 bases and J by 9 bases, leaving 23 bases between them. CDR3 length: 15 amino acids. CDR3: CASAGYRAGNAEQFF. CDR3 bases: TGTGCCAGTGCCGGCTATAGGGCGGGAAATGCTGAGCAGTTCTTC.